The next 20 T cell receptor beta chains were all read from a single sample in a study of blood T cell repertoires in COVID-19. The data were produced by immunoSEQ multiplex PCR, yet TCRdb's version contains in-frame clones alone and is incomplete. The table shows roughly 310,000 clones, with roughly 90% occurring only once. What was sequenced was peripheral blood. The receptors originated from a woman in her forties or fifties with active or convalescent COVID-19.

The rearrangement joins TRBV4-1 to TRBJ2-1; 14 bases align to TRBD2. The germline CDR1 and CDR2 sequences are MGHRA and YSYEKL. The CDR3 contains 15 residues. The V gene end was trimmed by 4 bases and the J gene end by 12 bases; junction bases not matched to a gene: 8. This CDR3 reads CASSRGTSGSRGQFF. For the CDR3, the DNA is TGCGCCAGCAGCCGAGGGACTAGCGGGAGCCGGGGGCAGTTCTTC.

CDR3 coding DNA: TGTGCCAGTAGCCTTGTCTTCCACGAGCAGTACTTC. It encodes CASSLVFHEQYF. The chain joins TRBV28 to TRBJ2-7; D is unclear. Trimming stripped 9 bases from V and 5 bases from J, with 14 bases between. The CDR3 totals 12 residues. Germline V gives CDR1 MDHEN, CDR2 SYDVKM.

This chain connects TRBV7-3 to TRBJ2-3, with TRBD2 identical over 12 bases. This CDR3 contains 17 residues. The V gene end was trimmed by 5 bases and the J gene end by 4 bases; junction bases not matched to a gene: 10. Per the germline V gene, CDR1 is SGHTA and CDR2 is FQGTGA. CDR3 in DNA: TGTGCCAGCAGCCCTCAACCCGGACTAGCGGGGTCAGATACGCAGTATTTT. This sequence encodes CASSPQPGLAGSDTQYF.

This chain links TRBV7-9 with TRBJ2-5; 7 nucleotides agree with TRBD1. Germline lookup yields CDR1 SEHNR and CDR2 FQNEAQ (reference sequence). V shed 4 bases and J 1 base; nucleotides not matched to a gene: 12. The CDR3 has 17 residues. DNA for the CDR3: TGTGCCAGCAGCTCGCGCCTGAGGGGGCACTTCCAAGAGACCCAGTACTTC. Translated: CASSSRLRGHFQETQYF.

This clone is a singleton in its sample. The V gene is TRBV19, the J gene TRBJ1-2; 8 bases map to TRBD1. The germline gives CDR1 LNHDA, CDR2 SQIVND (reference sequence). The CDR3 totals 15 residues. Trimming cost V 8 bases and J 8 bases; bases outside gene matches: 16. CDR3 DNA: TGTGCCAGTGAAGACAGGGGAGTAAGTCGGTACGGCTACACCTTC. It codes for CASEDRGVSRYGYTF.

The chain joins TRBV4-2 to TRBJ2-1, with a weak D call TRBD1 (5 bases). Germline-derived CDR1 and CDR2 are LGHNA and YNFKEQ. V lost 4 bases and J 12 bases, leaving 25 bases between the germline ends. CDR3 length equals 16 residues. This chain's CDR3 is CASSPTLGQPSGRQFF. The CDR3 region has the DNA TGTGCCAGCAGCCCTACTTTGGGGCAGCCCTCCGGAAGGCAGTTCTTC.

The chain couples TRBV5-4 to TRBJ1-6, with a weak D call TRBD1 (6 bases). Germline V lookup: CDR1 SGHNT, CDR2 YYREEE (reference sequence). CDR3 size: 15 residues. V lost 3 bases, J lost 4 bases, and 11 bases lay in between. CDR3 protein: CASSSRGRYNSPLHF. CDR3 DNA: TGTGCCAGCAGCTCCAGGGGACGATATAATTCACCCCTCCACTTT. Filled out from reference TRBV5-4 and TRBJ1-6, the complete variable domain reads ETGVTQSPTHLIKTRGQQVTLRCSSQSGHNTVSWYQQALGQGPQFIFQYYREEENGRGNFPPRFSGLQFPNYSSELNVNALELDDSALYLCASSSRGRYNSPLHFGNGTRLTVT.

The CDR3 coding sequence is TGTGCCAGCAGTGAGACGCCAGGGGTGTCTGGCTACACCTTC. Translation gives CASSETPGVSGYTF. V usage is TRBV2 and J usage is TRBJ1-2, with TRBD1 as a possible D gene (6 bases). CDR3 size: 14 residues. V dropped 3 bases and J dropped 7 bases, with 15 bases sitting between them. CDR1 is SNHLY, CDR2 FYNNEI, per germline.

The chain joins TRBV11-2 to TRBJ2-3; TRBD2 matches at 9 bases. The V and J ends lost 3 bases and 0 bases, in that order; junction bases with no gene match: 7. CDR3 length equals 17 residues. Germline V gives CDR1 SGHAT, CDR2 FQNNGV. The CDR3 DNA reads TGTGCCAGCAGCTTTAGCGGGGGCTTTCCTAGCACAGATACGCAGTATTTT. Translated, it gives CASSFSGGFPSTDTQYF. Using reference TRBV11-2 and TRBJ2-3 for the parts outside the CDR3, the full variable domain is EAGVAQSPRYKIIEKRQSVAFWCNPISGHATLYWYQQILGQGPKLLIQFQNNGVVDDSQLPKDRFSAERLKGVDSTLKIQPAKLEDSAVYLCASSFSGGFPSTDTQYFGPGTRLTVL.

This rearrangement joins TRBV4-2 to TRBJ2-7; 12 positions match TRBD1. Germline V gene sequence: CDR1 LGHNA, CDR2 YNFKEQ. Trimming took 1 base from V and 6 from J; bases not matched to a gene: 4. The CDR3 is made up of 15 amino acids. The CDR3 region has the DNA TGTGCCAGCAGCCAAGTGGGGACAGGGGGCGCCGAGCAGTACTTC. As protein: CASSQVGTGGAEQYF.

The chain joins TRBV18 to TRBJ1-1, with no clear D. Trimming removed 4 bases from V and 3 bases from J, with 15 bases in between. The germline V gene has CDR1 KGHSH and CDR2 LQKENI. This CDR3 has 15 residues. The CDR3 reads CASSRNQVKDTEAFF. The CDR3 DNA follows: TGTGCCAGCTCACGAAACCAGGTAAAGGACACTGAAGCTTTCTTT.

The chain uses TRBV30 and TRBJ2-4; D call uncertain. This CDR3 comprises 11 residues. The V end lost 2 bases, the J end lost 5 bases, and 4 bases lay between the germline ends. Germline V gene data show CDR1 as GTSNPN and CDR2 as SVGIG (reference sequence). The CDR3, as DNA: TGTGCCTGGAGTCCCGAAAACATTCAGTACTTC. Protein product: CAWSPENIQYF.

As regards this clone: The junction shows a germline mismatch at one end, possibly a read error. The chain recombines TRBV3-1 (or the pseudogene TRBV3-2) with TRBJ1-1; 7 bases map to TRBD1. CDR1 and CDR2 from the germline V gene are LGHDT and YNNKEL (reference sequence). The CDR3 is 12 amino acids. The chain's CDR3 is CASSQDGQVQNF. DNA of the CDR3: TGTGCCAGCAGCCAAGATGGACAGGTCCAGAACTTT.

This chain links TRBV5-4 with TRBJ1-1, with TRBD1 as a possible D gene (5 bases). Germline CDR1 is SGHNT and CDR2 is YYREEE (reference sequence). The CDR3 is 14 residues long. V dropped 6 bases and J dropped 0 bases, with 12 bases sitting between them. CDR3 in amino acids: CASMADTMNTEAFF. The CDR3 nucleotides read TGTGCCAGCATGGCGGACACGATGAACACTGAAGCTTTCTTT.

The chain couples TRBV5-8 to TRBJ1-2, with 8 bases lining up with TRBD1. V was clipped by 3 bases and J by 5 bases; unmatched bases: 9. In germline, CDR1 is SGHTS, CDR2 YDEGEE. The CDR3 has 15 residues. In DNA form, the CDR3 reads TGTGCCAGCAGCTGGGCCGGGACAGGACTTTATGGCTACACCTTC. Protein product: CASSWAGTGLYGYTF.

This clone was observed a handful of times. This rearrangement joins TRBV10-3 to TRBJ2-2; 7 positions match TRBD1. J lost 3 bases, V lost 5 bases, and 3 bases had no gene match. Germline V gene sequence: CDR1 ENHRY, CDR2 SYGVKD. The CDR3 has 14 amino acids. CDR3 in DNA: TGTGCCATCAGTTGGGACAGAGACACCGGGGAGCTGTTTTTT. Translated, it gives CAISWDRDTGELFF.

The chain is built from TRBV13 and TRBJ1-2, with 7 bases matching TRBD1. The CDR3 length is 15 residues. V was pared by 5 bases and J by 0 bases, with 6 bases of the junction left unmatched. Germline-derived CDR1 and CDR2 are PRHDT and FYEKMQ (reference sequence). CDR3 bases: TGTGCCAGCAGCATTAGACAGGGAACTAACTATGGCTACACCTTC. Residues: CASSIRQGTNYGYTF.

The chain links TRBV7-6 to TRBJ1-1; D perhaps matches TRBD1 (5 bases). The germline CDR1 and CDR2 sequences are SGHVS and FNYEAQ. CDR3 length: 12 residues. V lost 1 base, J lost 10 bases, and 10 bases lay in between. The DNA of the CDR3 is TGTGCCAGCAGCTTAGGGGGGGGGAGAGCTTTCTTT. Translation gives CASSLGGGRAFF.

The V gene is TRBV19, the J gene TRBJ2-3; 9 nucleotides match TRBD2. Trimming cost V 3 bases and J 5 bases; bases outside gene matches: 3. Looked up from germline, CDR1 is LNHDA and CDR2 is SQIVND (reference sequence). This CDR3 is built from 14 residues. The CDR3 nucleotides are TGTGCCAGTAGTATCGCGGGGGGGGAAGATACGCAGTATTTT. It specifies CASSIAGGEDTQYF.

V usage is TRBV7-2 and J usage is TRBJ1-1; D is possibly TRBD1 (6 bases). The V gene's germline CDR1 is SGHTA and CDR2 FQGNSA. This CDR3 is 14 amino acids long. With 4 bases removed from V and 4 bases from J, the gap between germline ends came to 13 bases. The CDR3 spells CASSSNRAPTEAFF. The CDR3 coding sequence is TGTGCCAGCAGCTCGAACAGGGCTCCCACTGAAGCTTTCTTT.